This T cell receptor (beta chain) derives from a study of PD-1 blockade in classical Hodgkin lymphoma. Overall study findings and caveats: Complete responders started with a diversity level that resembled newly diagnosed patients at baseline. The authors have not defined what causes the repertoire differences, possibly disease activity or prior therapy. It was reported that newly diagnosed patients had less baseline TCR diversity than healthy donors.

As regards this clone: Its antigen remains unknown.

Patients all relapsed after autologous stem cell transplantation, and there was variation in brentuximab vedotin exposure. Magnetic depletion of unwanted cells isolated CD4+ T cells from thawed PBMCs. Patients showed best responses of complete response, partial response or progressive disease. Produced via immunoSEQ multiplex PCR; TCRdb's table is partial and in-frame only. The top ten clones hold less than 0.3% of a sample with over 30,000 clones, more than 80% of them seen once. The TCR originated in a human donor with classical Hodgkin lymphoma. Here the sequenced sample was CD4+ T cells from blood, taken at baseline.

CDR3 in DNA: TGTGCCAGCAGCGTAGATAGGGGAAGAGATACGCAGTATTTT. Amino acids: CASSVDRGRDTQYF. This rearrangement joins TRBV9 to TRBJ2-3; perhaps TRBD1 as D (5 bases). Trimming stripped 0 bases from V and 5 bases from J, with 10 bases between. Germline CDR1 reads SGDLS; CDR2 reads YYNGEE. The CDR3 sequence is 14 residues long.